These T cell receptor beta chains were read from a single sample in a study of blood T cell repertoires in COVID-19. The data were produced by immunoSEQ multiplex PCR, yet TCRdb's version contains in-frame clones alone and is incomplete. This repertoire shows approximately 230,000 clones, about nine tenths found once; its top ten account for roughly a sixth. The sequenced sample consisted of PBMCs or T cells enriched from blood (not recorded which). Receptors originate from a man between 18 and 35 years old who had recovered from COVID-19. Both conserved end residues are part of each CDR3. Fields, in order: CDR3 protein, CDR3 DNA, J gene, clone size, D gene, V gene. A D gene is named only where the DNA matches it firmly. A clone size is listed for some rows: how often the clone was seen (once, few, many), or a class if it is expanded.

CAINPGQQNTEAFF TGTGCCATCAATCCGGGACAACAGAACACTGAAGCTTTCTTT TRBJ1-1 . . TRBV10-3
CASSPSSYEQYF TGTGCCAGCAGCCCGAGCTCCTACGAGCAGTACTTC TRBJ2-7 . . TRBV12-3/TRBV12-4
CASRSSQGANSPLHF TGTGCCAGCCGCTCGTCACAGGGGGCGAATTCACCCCTCCACTTT TRBJ1-6 . TRBD1 TRBV9
CASSMGHAKTQYF TGTGCCAGCAGCATGGGACATGCAAAGACCCAGTACTTC TRBJ2-5 . . TRBV7-9
CASSRLRGLQETQYF TGTGCCAGCAGCCGTCTCAGGGGGCTCCAAGAGACCCAGTACTTC TRBJ2-5 . TRBD1 TRBV11-2
CASSLDGTTGTEAFF TGCGCCAGCAGCTTGGATGGTACTACAGGGACTGAAGCTTTCTTT TRBJ1-1 . . TRBV5-1
CAISPAGEAGYGYTF TGTGCCATCAGTCCCGCGGGGGAGGCCGGCTATGGCTACACCTTC TRBJ1-2 . . TRBV10-3
CASSPGTYTYEQYF TGTGCCAGCAGCCCCGGGACATACACCTACGAGCAGTACTTC TRBJ2-7 . . TRBV3-1/TRBV3-2
CACQVNTEAFF TGTGCCTGCCAGGTGAACACTGAAGCTTTCTTT TRBJ1-1 . . TRBV30
CASSATSSPVYEQYF TGTGCCAGCAGCGCCACTAGTTCCCCCGTGTACGAGCAGTACTTC TRBJ2-7 few . TRBV6-5
CASSESDGRADTQYF TGCGCCAGCAGTGAGTCGGACGGGAGAGCAGATACGCAGTATTTT TRBJ2-3 . . TRBV10-1
CASSYVEGSNTEAFF TGTGCCAGCAGTTACGTTGAGGGATCGAACACTGAAGCTTTCTTT TRBJ1-1 . . TRBV6-5
CASSFGQGIHNEQFF TGCGCCAGCAGCTTCGGACAGGGGATACACAATGAGCAGTTCTTC TRBJ2-1 . TRBD1 TRBV5-1
CASSQGAPSRF TGTGCCAGCAGCCAAGGGGCACCAAGCCGCTTC TRBJ1-2 . . TRBV14
CASSSHRGQETQYF TGTGCCAGCAGTTCACACAGGGGACAAGAGACCCAGTACTTC TRBJ2-5 . TRBD1 TRBV27
CASSLQGVGGYTF TGTGCCAGCAGCTTACAGGGGGTCGGTGGCTACACCTTC TRBJ1-2 . TRBD1 TRBV5-6
CASSARPSGRLYTGELFF TGTGCCAGCAGTGCCCGGCCTAGCGGGAGATTGTACACCGGGGAGCTGTTTTTT TRBJ2-2 once TRBD2 TRBV27
CASSPTGQGAPYEQYF TGTGCCAGCTCACCAACGGGACAGGGAGCCCCCTACGAGCAGTACTTC TRBJ2-7 . TRBD1 TRBV18
CASSADRASGNTIYF TGCGCCAGCAGTGCGGACAGGGCCTCTGGAAACACCATATATTTT TRBJ1-3 . TRBD1 TRBV10-1
CASSDSGTFENEQFF TGTGCCAGCAGTGATAGCGGGACATTTGAGAATGAGCAGTTCTTC TRBJ2-1 . TRBD2 TRBV6-1
CASSNMIGGAPIHGYTF TGTGCCAGCAGTAACATGATCGGGGGGGCGCCGATACATGGCTACACCTTC TRBJ1-2 . . TRBV27
CASSQEGRGNQPQHF TGCGCCAGCAGCCAAGAGGGCAGGGGCAATCAGCCCCAGCATTTT TRBJ1-5 . . TRBV4-1
CASSFPDRDAREAFF TGCGCCAGCAGCTTTCCGGACAGGGATGCTCGGGAAGCTTTCTTT TRBJ1-1 . TRBD1 TRBV5-1
CASRRVAGGPTQYF TGTGCCAGCAGGCGAGTAGCGGGAGGGCCAACCCAGTACTTC TRBJ2-5 . TRBD2 TRBV6-5
CASSQGQVNSPLHF TGTGCCAGCAGCCAAGGACAGGTTAATTCACCCCTCCACTTT TRBJ1-6 . . TRBV3-1/TRBV3-2
CASSQVEQLNEKLFF TGCGCCAGCAGCCAAGTCGAACAGCTAAATGAAAAACTGTTTTTT TRBJ1-4 few . TRBV4-1
CASTLGTKTTDTQYF TGTGCCAGCACCCTGGGGACTAAAACCACAGATACGCAGTATTTT TRBJ2-3 once TRBD2 TRBV27
CASSQDRGANYGYTF TGTGCCAGCAGCCAAGATCGGGGAGCTAACTATGGCTACACCTTC TRBJ1-2 . . TRBV14
CASSHRARGRNTIYF TGTGCCAGCAGCCACCGAGCTCGGGGGAGAAACACCATATATTTT TRBJ1-3 . . TRBV3-1/TRBV3-2
CASSRQLAGEETQYF TGTGCCAGCAGCCGACAACTAGCGGGCGAGGAGACCCAGTACTTC TRBJ2-5 . TRBD2 TRBV13
CASSTGGAIANYGYTF TGTGCCAGCTCAACGGGGGGGGCCATAGCTAACTATGGCTACACCTTC TRBJ1-2 . . TRBV18
CASSSGTGGDEQFF TGTGCCAGCAGCTCCGGGACAGGGGGTGATGAGCAGTTCTTC TRBJ2-1 once TRBD1 TRBV13
CAWRAGTRDRFYEQYF TGTGCCTGGAGAGCCGGAACCCGGGACAGGTTTTACGAGCAGTACTTC TRBJ2-7 . TRBD1 TRBV30
CASSPGGGAMNTEAFF TGTGCCAGCAGCCCCGGAGGGGGGGCCATGAACACTGAAGCTTTCTTT TRBJ1-1 once . TRBV9
CASSDSFNSGNTIYF TGCGCCAGCTCGGACAGTTTCAACTCTGGAAACACCATATATTTT TRBJ1-3 . . TRBV5-1
CASSKGARQGKSSYEQYF TGTGCCAGCAGCAAAGGGGCGAGACAGGGAAAAAGCTCCTACGAGCAGTACTTC TRBJ2-7 . . TRBV21-1
CASSGGTGGGGYTF TGCGCCAGCAGTGGGGGGACAGGGGGAGGCGGCTACACCTTC TRBJ1-2 . TRBD1 TRBV10-2
CATSRVSGNYGYTF TGTGCCACCAGCAGAGTTTCGGGAAACTATGGCTACACCTTC TRBJ1-2 few . TRBV15
CASSDLGADTQYF TGTGCCAGCAGCGACCTAGGGGCAGATACGCAGTATTTT TRBJ2-3 . . TRBV3-1/TRBV3-2
CASSLGDRVFF TGTGCCAGCAGCTTAGGGGACAGGGTTTTCTTT TRBJ1-1 once TRBD1 TRBV7-3
CASSLQGQSGYTF TGTGCCAGCAGCCTACAGGGACAGTCCGGCTACACCTTC TRBJ1-2 . TRBD1 TRBV7-2
CASSYGQGARYTQYF TGTGCCAGCAGTTACGGACAGGGGGCACGTTATACGCAGTATTTT TRBJ2-3 . TRBD1 TRBV6-5
CASSFQVLTGELFF TGTGCCAGCAGTTTCCAGGTACTCACCGGGGAGCTGTTTTTT TRBJ2-2 . . TRBV27
CASSRDLRGGKDTQYF TGTGCCAGCAGCCGGGACTTGAGGGGGGGCAAAGATACGCAGTATTTT TRBJ2-3 . . TRBV3-1/TRBV3-2
CASSLTDTGGYEQYF TGTGCCAGCAGCCTAACAGATACCGGGGGCTACGAGCAGTACTTC TRBJ2-7 . . TRBV6-5
CASSRGRSGNTIYF TGTGCCAGCAGCAGGGGAAGGTCTGGAAACACCATATATTTT TRBJ1-3 . . TRBV19
CASSHWAGTGQNYGYTF TGTGCCAGCTCACATTGGGCCGGGACAGGCCAAAACTATGGCTACACCTTC TRBJ1-2 . TRBD1 TRBV18
CASRPTGVNTDTQYF TGCGCCAGCAGACCGACAGGGGTTAACACAGATACGCAGTATTTT TRBJ2-3 . TRBD1 TRBV5-1
CASSLWANTEAFF TGTGCCAGCAGCTTATGGGCGAACACTGAAGCTTTCTTT TRBJ1-1 . . TRBV7-9
CASSLEQGNSPLHF TGCGCCAGCAGCTTGGAACAGGGTAATTCACCCCTCCACTTT TRBJ1-6 once . TRBV5-1